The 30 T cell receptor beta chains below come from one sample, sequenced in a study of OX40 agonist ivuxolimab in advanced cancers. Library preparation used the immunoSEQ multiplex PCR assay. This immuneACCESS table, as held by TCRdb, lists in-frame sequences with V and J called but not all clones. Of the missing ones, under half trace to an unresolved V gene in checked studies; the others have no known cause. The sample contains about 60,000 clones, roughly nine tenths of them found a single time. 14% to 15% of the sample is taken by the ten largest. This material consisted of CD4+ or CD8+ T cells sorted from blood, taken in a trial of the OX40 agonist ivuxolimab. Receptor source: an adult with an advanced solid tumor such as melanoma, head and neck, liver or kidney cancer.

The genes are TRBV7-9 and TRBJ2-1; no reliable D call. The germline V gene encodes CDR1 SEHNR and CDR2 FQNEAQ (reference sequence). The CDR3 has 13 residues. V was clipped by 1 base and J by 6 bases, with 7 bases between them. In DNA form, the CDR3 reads TGTGCCAGCAGCTTAGGAGGTACCAATGAGCAGTTCTTC. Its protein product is CASSLGGTNEQFF.

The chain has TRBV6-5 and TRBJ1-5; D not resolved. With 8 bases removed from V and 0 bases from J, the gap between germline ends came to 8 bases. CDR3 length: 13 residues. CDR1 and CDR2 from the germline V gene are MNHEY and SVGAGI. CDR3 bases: TGTGCCAGCGGAGGGCATAGCAATCAGCCCCAGCATTTT. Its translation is CASGGHSNQPQHF.

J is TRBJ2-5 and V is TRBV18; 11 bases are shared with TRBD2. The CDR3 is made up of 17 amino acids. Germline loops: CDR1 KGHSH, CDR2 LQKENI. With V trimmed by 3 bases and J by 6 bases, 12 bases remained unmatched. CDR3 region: CASSPPTSGIGWKTQYF. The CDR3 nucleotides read TGTGCCAGCTCACCGCCGACTAGCGGGATAGGTTGGAAGACCCAGTACTTC.

The CDR3 nucleotides are TGTGCCACTCAAGCCTCCGCCGGGGAGCTGTTTTTT. Its translation: CATQASAGELFF. The V gene is TRBV11-2, the J gene TRBJ2-2, with no clear D. V dropped 10 bases and J dropped 6 bases, with 12 bases sitting between them. Germline V gene lookup returns CDR1 SGHAT and CDR2 FQNNGV. The length of the CDR3 is 12 residues.

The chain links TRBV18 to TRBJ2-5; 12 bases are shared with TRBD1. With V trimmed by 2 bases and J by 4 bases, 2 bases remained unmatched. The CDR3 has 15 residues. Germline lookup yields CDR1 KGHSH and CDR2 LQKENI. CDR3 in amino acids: CASSPGTGGRETQYF. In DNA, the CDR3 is TGTGCCAGCTCACCAGGGACAGGGGGCCGAGAGACCCAGTACTTC.

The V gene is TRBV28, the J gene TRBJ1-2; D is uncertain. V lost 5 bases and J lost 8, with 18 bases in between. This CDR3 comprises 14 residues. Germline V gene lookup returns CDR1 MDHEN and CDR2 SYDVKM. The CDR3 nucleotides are TGTGCCAGCAGTACCCCCGATCGTTTGGGCGGCTACACCTTC. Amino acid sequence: CASSTPDRLGGYTF.

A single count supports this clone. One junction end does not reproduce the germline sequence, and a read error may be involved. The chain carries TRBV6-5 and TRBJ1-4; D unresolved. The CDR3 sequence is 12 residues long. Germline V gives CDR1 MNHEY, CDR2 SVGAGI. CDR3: CASSNSGEKLFF. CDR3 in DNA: TGTGCCAGCAGTAACTCAGGTGAAAAACTGTTTTTT.

The DNA for the CDR3 is TGTGCCAGCAGCGCCCATGGGGTCTACACTGAAGCTTTCTTT. It is translated as CASSAHGVYTEAFF. The chain carries TRBV27 and TRBJ1-1; D ambiguous. The V end lost 6 bases, the J end lost 3 bases, and 14 bases lay between the germline ends. Germline assignment: CDR1 MNHEY and CDR2 SMNVEV (reference sequence). The CDR3 is made up of 14 amino acids.

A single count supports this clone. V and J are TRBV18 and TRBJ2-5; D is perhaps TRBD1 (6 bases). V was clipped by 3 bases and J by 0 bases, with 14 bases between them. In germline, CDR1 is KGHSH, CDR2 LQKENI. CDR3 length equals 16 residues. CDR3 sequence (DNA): TGTGCCAGCTCACCGGTAACCGGGACACACCAAGAGACCCAGTACTTC. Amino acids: CASSPVTGTHQETQYF.

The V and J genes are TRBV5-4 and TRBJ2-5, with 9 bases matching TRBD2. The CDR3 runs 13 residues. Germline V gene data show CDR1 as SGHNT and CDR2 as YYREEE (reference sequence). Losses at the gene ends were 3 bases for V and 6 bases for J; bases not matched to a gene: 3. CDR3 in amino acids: CASSWTSEKTQYF. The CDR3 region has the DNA TGTGCCAGCAGCTGGACTAGCGAAAAGACCCAGTACTTC.

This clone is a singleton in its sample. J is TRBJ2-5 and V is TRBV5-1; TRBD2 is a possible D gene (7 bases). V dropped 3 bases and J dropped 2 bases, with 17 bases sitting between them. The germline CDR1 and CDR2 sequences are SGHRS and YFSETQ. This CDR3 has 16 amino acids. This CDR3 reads CASSSIGGGTQETQYF. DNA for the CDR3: TGCGCCAGCAGCTCAATAGGGGGGGGAACTCAAGAGACCCAGTACTTC.

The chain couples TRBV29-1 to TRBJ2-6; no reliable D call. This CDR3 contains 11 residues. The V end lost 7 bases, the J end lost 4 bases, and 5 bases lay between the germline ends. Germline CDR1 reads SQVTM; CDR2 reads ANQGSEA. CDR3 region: CSAGGANVLTF. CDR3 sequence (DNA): TGCAGCGCCGGGGGGGCCAACGTCCTGACTTTC.

CDR3 nucleotides: TGTGCCAGCAGCTTAGGTCCGAACACCGGGGAGCTGTTTTTT. As protein: CASSLGPNTGELFF. The chain carries TRBV5-5 and TRBJ2-2; no reliable D call. This CDR3 spans 14 amino acids. The V end lost 2 bases, the J end lost 0 bases, and 5 bases lay between the germline ends. CDR1 SGHKS and CDR2 YYEKEE come from the germline V gene (reference sequence).

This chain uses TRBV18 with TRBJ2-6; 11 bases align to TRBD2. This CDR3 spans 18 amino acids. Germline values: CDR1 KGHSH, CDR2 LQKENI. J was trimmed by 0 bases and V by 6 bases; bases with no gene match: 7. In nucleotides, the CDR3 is TGTGCCAGCTCGCAAACCGGGACTAGCGGCTCTGGGGCCAACGTCCTGACTTTC. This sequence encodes CASSQTGTSGSGANVLTF.

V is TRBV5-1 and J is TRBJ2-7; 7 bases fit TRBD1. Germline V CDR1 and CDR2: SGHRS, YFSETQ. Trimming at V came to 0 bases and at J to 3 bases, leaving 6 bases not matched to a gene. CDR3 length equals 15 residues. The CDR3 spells CASSLDRQGYYEQYF. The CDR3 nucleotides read TGCGCCAGCAGCTTGGATCGACAGGGTTACTACGAGCAGTACTTC.

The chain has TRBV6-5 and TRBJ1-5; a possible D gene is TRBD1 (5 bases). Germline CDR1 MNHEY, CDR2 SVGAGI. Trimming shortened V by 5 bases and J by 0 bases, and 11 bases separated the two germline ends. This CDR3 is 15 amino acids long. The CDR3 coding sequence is TGTGCCAGCAGTCCTATCGACAGTAGCAATCAGCCCCAGCATTTT. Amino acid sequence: CASSPIDSSNQPQHF.

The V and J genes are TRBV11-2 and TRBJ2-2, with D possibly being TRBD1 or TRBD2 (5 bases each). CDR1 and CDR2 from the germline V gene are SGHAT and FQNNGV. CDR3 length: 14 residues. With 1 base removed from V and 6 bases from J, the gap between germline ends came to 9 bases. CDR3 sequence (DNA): TGTGCCAGCAGCTTAGTTGGGGGATCCGGGGAGCTGTTTTTT. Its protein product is CASSLVGGSGELFF.

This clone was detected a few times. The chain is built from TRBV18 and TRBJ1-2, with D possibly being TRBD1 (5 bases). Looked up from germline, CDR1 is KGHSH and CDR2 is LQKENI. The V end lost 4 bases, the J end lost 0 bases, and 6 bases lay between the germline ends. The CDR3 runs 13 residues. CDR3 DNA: TGTGCCAGCTCACAGACAGCTAACTATGGCTACACCTTC. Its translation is CASSQTANYGYTF.

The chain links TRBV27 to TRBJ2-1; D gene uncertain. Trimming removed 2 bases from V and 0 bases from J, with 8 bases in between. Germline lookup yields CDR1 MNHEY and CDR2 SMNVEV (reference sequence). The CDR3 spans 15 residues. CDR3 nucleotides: TGTGCCAGCAGTTTAAGCCTCTCCTCCTACAATGAGCAGTTCTTC. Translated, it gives CASSLSLSSYNEQFF.

As DNA, the CDR3 is TGTGCCAGCAGCGCCTCAACCGGGGGACGGGTCGATACGCAGTATTTT. This translates into CASSASTGGRVDTQYF. This chain connects TRBV9 to TRBJ2-3, with a possible D match to TRBD2 (6 bases). Trimming cost V 3 bases and J 6 bases, with 20 bases left between them. CDR1 SGDLS and CDR2 YYNGEE come from the germline V gene. This CDR3 has 16 residues.

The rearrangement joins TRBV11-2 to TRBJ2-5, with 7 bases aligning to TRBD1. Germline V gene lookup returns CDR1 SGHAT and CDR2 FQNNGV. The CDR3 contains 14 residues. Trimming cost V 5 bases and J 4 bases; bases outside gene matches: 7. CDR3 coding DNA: TGTGCCAGCAGCCCGGGACAGTCCTTAGAGACCCAGTACTTC. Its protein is CASSPGQSLETQYF.

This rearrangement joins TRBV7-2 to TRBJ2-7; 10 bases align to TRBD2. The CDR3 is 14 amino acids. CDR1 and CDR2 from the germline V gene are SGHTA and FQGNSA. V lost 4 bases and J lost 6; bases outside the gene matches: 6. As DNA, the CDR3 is TGTGCCAGCAGCTCTAGCGGGAGTCTTGGCGAGCAGTACTTC. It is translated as CASSSSGSLGEQYF.

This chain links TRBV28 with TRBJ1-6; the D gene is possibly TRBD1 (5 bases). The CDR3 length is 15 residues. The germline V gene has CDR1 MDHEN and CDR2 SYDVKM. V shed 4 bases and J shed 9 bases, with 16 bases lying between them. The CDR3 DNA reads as TGTGCCAGCAGTTCGGGTGGGGCGGGTGCTTCACCCCTCCACTTT. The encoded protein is CASSSGGAGASPLHF.

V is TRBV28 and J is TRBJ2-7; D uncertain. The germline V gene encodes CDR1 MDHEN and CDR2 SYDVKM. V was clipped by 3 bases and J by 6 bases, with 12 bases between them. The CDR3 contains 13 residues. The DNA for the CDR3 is TGTGCCAGCAGTTTGTGGGTAGGTGGCGAGCAGTACTTC. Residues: CASSLWVGGEQYF.

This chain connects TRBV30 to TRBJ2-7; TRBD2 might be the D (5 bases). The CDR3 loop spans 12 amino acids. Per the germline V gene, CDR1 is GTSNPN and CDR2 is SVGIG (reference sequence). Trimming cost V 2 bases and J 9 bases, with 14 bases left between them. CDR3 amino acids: CAWSPPAGRQYF. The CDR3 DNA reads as TGTGCCTGGAGTCCCCCGGCGGGTAGGCAGTACTTC. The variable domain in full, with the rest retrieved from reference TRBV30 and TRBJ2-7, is SQTIHQWPATLVQPVGSPLSLECTVEGTSNPNLYWYRQAAGRGLQLLFYSVGIGQISSEVPQNLSASRPQDRQFILSSKKLLLSDSGFYLCAWSPPAGRQYFGPGTRLTVT.

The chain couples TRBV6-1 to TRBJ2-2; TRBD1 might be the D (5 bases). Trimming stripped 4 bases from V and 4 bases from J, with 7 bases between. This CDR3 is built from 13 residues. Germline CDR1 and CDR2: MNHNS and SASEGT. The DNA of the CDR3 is TGTGCCAGCAGTGGGACAAGCACCGGGGAGCTGTTTTTT. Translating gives CASSGTSTGELFF.

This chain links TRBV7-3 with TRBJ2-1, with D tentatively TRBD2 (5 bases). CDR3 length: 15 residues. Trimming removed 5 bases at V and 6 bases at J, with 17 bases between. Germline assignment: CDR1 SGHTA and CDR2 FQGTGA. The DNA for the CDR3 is TGTGCCAGCAGCCATACTAGGCCGTTCGTCAATGAGCAGTTCTTC. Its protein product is CASSHTRPFVNEQFF.

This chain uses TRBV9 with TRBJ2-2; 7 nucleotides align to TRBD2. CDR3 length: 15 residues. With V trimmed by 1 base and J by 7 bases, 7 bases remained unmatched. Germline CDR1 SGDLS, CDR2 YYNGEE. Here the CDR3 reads CASSVREREGGELFF. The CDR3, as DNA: TGTGCCAGCAGCGTACGCGAGCGGGAAGGCGGGGAGCTGTTTTTT. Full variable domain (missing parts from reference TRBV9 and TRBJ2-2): DSGVTQTPKHLITATGQRVTLRCSPRSGDLSVYWYQQSLDQGLQFLIQYYNGEERAKGNILERFSAQQFPDLHSELNLSSLELGDSALYFCASSVREREGGELFFGEGSRLTVL.

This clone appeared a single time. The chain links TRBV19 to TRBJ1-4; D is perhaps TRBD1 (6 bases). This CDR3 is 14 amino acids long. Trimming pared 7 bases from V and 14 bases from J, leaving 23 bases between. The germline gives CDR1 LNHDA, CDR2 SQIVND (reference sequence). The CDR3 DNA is TGTGCCAGTACCCAGAGGGTCGAAAACAGGGCCCTGTTTTTT. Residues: CASTQRVENRALFF.

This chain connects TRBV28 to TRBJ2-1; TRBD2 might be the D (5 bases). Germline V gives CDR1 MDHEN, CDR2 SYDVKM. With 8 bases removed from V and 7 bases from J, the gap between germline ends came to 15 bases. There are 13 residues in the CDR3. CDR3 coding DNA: TGTGCCAGCTTGCTGGCAGGCGGGAATGAGCAGTTCTTC. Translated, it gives CASLLAGGNEQFF.